This T cell receptor (beta chain) appears in the sequencing data of a study of blood T cell repertoires in COVID-19. Background on the study: The analysed material was cDNA or gDNA that came from T cells, B-cell-depleted T cells, or PBMCs.

As processed by the authors: How many nucleated cells were present was estimated from reference gene primer amplification. The protocol was immunoSEQ multiplex PCR, while the TCRdb copy is restricted to in-frame clones and leaves out a portion. Clone size and the V and J calls come from that table; the DNA yielded D and trimming. This table has 93,000 or so clones, roughly 87% appearing once. Trimming took off 5 bases at V and 4 bases at J, with 24 bases between the two ends. Germline values: CDR1 MNHEY, CDR2 SMNVEV (reference sequence). This CDR3 spans 17 amino acids. The V gene is TRBV27, the J gene TRBJ2-7; D is possibly TRBD2 (6 bases). What was sequenced was peripheral blood. The receptor was isolated from a human donor in a cohort sampled during active COVID-19. CDR3 protein: CASSTTDGPGGLYEQYF. The CDR3 nucleotides are TGTGCCAGCAGTACCACGGACGGGCCTGGAGGGTTGTACGAGCAGTACTTC.